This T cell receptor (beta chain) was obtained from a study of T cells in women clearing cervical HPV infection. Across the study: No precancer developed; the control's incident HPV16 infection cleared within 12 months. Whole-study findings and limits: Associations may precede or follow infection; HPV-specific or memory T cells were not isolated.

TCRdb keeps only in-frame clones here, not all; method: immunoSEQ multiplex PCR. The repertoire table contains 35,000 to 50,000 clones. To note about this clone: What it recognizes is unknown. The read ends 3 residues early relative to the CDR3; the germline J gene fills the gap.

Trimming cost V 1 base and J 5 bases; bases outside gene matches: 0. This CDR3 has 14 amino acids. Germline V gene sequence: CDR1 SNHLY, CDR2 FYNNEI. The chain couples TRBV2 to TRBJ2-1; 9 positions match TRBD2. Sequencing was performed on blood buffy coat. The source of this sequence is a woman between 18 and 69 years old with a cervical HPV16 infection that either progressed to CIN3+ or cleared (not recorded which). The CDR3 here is CASSEGLADNEQFF. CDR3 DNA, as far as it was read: TGTGCCAGCAGTGAAGGACTAGCGGACAATGAG.